Presented here are 3 T cell receptor beta chains from one specimen sequenced in a study of blood T cell repertoires in COVID-19. The assay was immunoSEQ multiplex PCR, and TCRdb's table has in-frame clones only and misses some. The sample lists some 200,000 clones, approximately 84% occurring once. Sequencing was performed on peripheral blood. These receptors all stem from a man aged 50 to 60 who had recovered from COVID-19.

The chain links TRBV6-5 to TRBJ2-7; a possible D gene is TRBD1 (6 bases). Germline V gives CDR1 MNHEY, CDR2 SVGAGI. V dropped 6 bases and J dropped 1 base, with 10 bases sitting between them. This CDR3 has 13 residues. This CDR3 reads CASSTGQSYEQYF. CDR3 bases: TGTGCCAGCAGCACTGGACAGTCCTACGAGCAGTACTTC.

The chain links TRBV5-1 to TRBJ2-1; possibly TRBD1 for D (6 bases). V was trimmed by 0 bases and J by 7 bases, leaving 14 bases between them. The CDR3 consists of 15 residues. Germline lookup yields CDR1 SGHRS and CDR2 YFSETQ. In nucleotides, the CDR3 is TGCGCCAGCAGCTTGGAAATTATAGGGGGAAATGAGCAGTTCTTC. This sequence encodes CASSLEIIGGNEQFF.

A remark on this clone: Relative to the germline gene, one junction end is altered; a read error may explain this. The chain links TRBV4-1 to TRBJ2-7, with 13 nucleotides matching TRBD2. The V gene's germline CDR1 is MGHRA and CDR2 YSYEKL. The CDR3 contains 18 residues. CDR3 DNA sequence: TGCGCCAGCAGTCAAGGACTAGCGGGAGAGATTAGGTACTACGAGCAGTACTTC. Translating it yields CASSQGLAGEIRYYEQYF.